This passage covers 14 T cell receptor beta chains from one sample sequenced in a study of T cell responses to AZD1222 COVID-19 vaccine. Only in-frame clones appear in the TCRdb table, and some are missing; sequencing was by immunoSEQ multiplex PCR. The sample consists of about 180,000 clones, about 90% of them appearing once. The starting material was peripheral blood, obtained 28 days after the second AZD1222 dose. These receptors were obtained from an adult who received the AZD1222 COVID-19 vaccine.

The chain couples TRBV11-2 to TRBJ2-2; 9 nucleotides line up with TRBD2. The V gene's germline CDR1 is SGHAT and CDR2 FQNNGV. The CDR3 runs to 16 residues. V dropped 5 bases and J dropped 4; count of bases not matched to a gene: 8. DNA for the CDR3: TGTGCCAGCAGCCTAAGCGGGGGGAGGACCACCGGGGAGCTGTTTTTT. Amino acids: CASSLSGGRTTGELFF.

A remark on this clone: The identical CDR3 is also encoded by other nucleotide sequences in the sample. J is TRBJ1-1 and V is TRBV12-3 or TRBV12-4; D remains ambiguous. V was clipped by 1 base and J by 0 bases, with 3 bases between them. The CDR3 sequence is 13 residues long. The CDR3 coding sequence is TGTGCCAGCAGTTTAGGTCTGAACACTGAAGCTTTCTTT. It encodes CASSLGLNTEAFF.

This sequence joins TRBV19 and TRBJ2-3, with no clear D. V lost 3 bases, J lost 4 bases, and 17 bases lay in between. Germline loops: CDR1 LNHDA, CDR2 SQIVND (reference sequence). This CDR3 is 16 amino acids long. CDR3 nucleotide sequence: TGTGCCAGTAGTATCCGGAGAGGAGTGAAAGCAGATACGCAGTATTTT. It codes for CASSIRRGVKADTQYF.

This clone came up a few times. The chain has TRBV6-1 and TRBJ1-2; TRBD1 matches 7 bases. CDR3 length: 16 residues. From germline, CDR1 is MNHNS and CDR2 SASEGT. The J segment lost 4 bases and the V segment lost 0 bases, leaving 8 bases of the junction unmatched. CDR3 DNA sequence: TGTGCCAGCAGTGAAGCATTGGGGGACAGCGTCTATGGCTACACCTTC. Translated, it gives CASSEALGDSVYGYTF.

This clone was seen more than once but under ten times. V gene TRBV6-5 combines with J gene TRBJ1-5; D might be TRBD1 (5 bases). Germline V gene lookup returns CDR1 MNHEY and CDR2 SVGAGI. V dropped 5 bases and J dropped 2 bases, with 10 bases sitting between them. The CDR3 is made up of 14 amino acids. The CDR3 region is CASSLGVGNQPQHF. The DNA of the CDR3 is TGTGCCAGCAGTCTAGGGGTCGGCAATCAGCCCCAGCATTTT.

The CDR3 sequence: CATSRDTTPGNTIYF. The CDR3 DNA is TGTGCCACCAGCAGAGATACGACTCCTGGAAACACCATATATTTT. This chain uses TRBV15 with TRBJ1-3, with no clear D. This CDR3 is 15 amino acids long. CDR1 and CDR2 from the germline V gene are LNHNV and YYDKDF (reference sequence). The V gene lost 0 bases and the J gene lost 2 bases, with 8 bases spanning the gap.

The rearrangement links TRBV18 to TRBJ2-5; tentative D call: TRBD2 (5 bases). V lost 2 bases to trimming and J lost 2 bases, with 6 bases between them. This CDR3 region has 13 residues. From germline, CDR1 is KGHSH and CDR2 LQKENI. The CDR3 loop is CASSPTRQETQYF. As DNA, the CDR3 is TGTGCCAGCTCACCAACTAGACAAGAGACCCAGTACTTC.

The chain uses TRBV6-4 and TRBJ1-6; D is ambiguous. Germline loops: CDR1 MRHNA, CDR2 SNTAGT. The V and J ends lost 4 bases and 7 bases respectively, with 11 bases between them. The CDR3 runs to 14 residues. The CDR3 loop is CASSGSPFNSPLHF. As DNA, the CDR3 is TGTGCCAGCAGTGGCAGCCCCTTCAATTCACCCCTCCACTTT.

V is TRBV5-1 and J is TRBJ2-7; 8 nucleotides match TRBD1. Germline V CDR1 and CDR2: SGHRS, YFSETQ. The CDR3 is 14 amino acids. J lost 6 bases, V lost 7 bases, and 12 bases had no gene match. CDR3 region: CASSWGAQGGEQYF. The CDR3 DNA follows: TGCGCCAGCTCCTGGGGGGCACAGGGGGGCGAGCAGTACTTC.

CDR3: CASSLGAGGPYEQYF. The CDR3 DNA sequence: TGTGCCAGCAGCTTAGGGGCGGGGGGACCCTACGAGCAGTACTTC. The chain recombines TRBV7-6 with TRBJ2-7; 8 nucleotides align to TRBD2. Germline-derived CDR1 and CDR2 are SGHVS and FNYEAQ. The V gene end was trimmed by 1 base and the J gene end by 2 bases; junction bases not matched to a gene: 4. CDR3 size: 15 residues.

V is TRBV27 and J is TRBJ2-1; tentatively, D is TRBD1 (6 bases). Trimming took 5 bases from V and 2 from J, leaving 19 bases between them. CDR3 size: 17 residues. Germline V gives CDR1 MNHEY, CDR2 SMNVEV (reference sequence). Written as DNA, the CDR3 is TGTGCCAGCAGTCCCTTACAGGGTCTATCTCCCTACAATGAGCAGTTCTTC. Translating gives CASSPLQGLSPYNEQFF.

This clone was detected once. V is TRBV7-2 and J is TRBJ1-5; 7 bases line up with TRBD1. The trim removed 0 bases at V and 0 bases at J, leaving 5 bases unmatched. The CDR3 runs 17 residues. The V gene's germline CDR1 is SGHTA and CDR2 FQGNSA. The CDR3, as DNA: TGTGCCAGCAGCTTAGCGAGACAGGGATATAGCAATCAGCCCCAGCATTTT. This sequence encodes CASSLARQGYSNQPQHF. Complete variable domain (other parts from reference TRBV7-2 and TRBJ1-5): GAGVSQSPSNKVTEKGKDVELRCDPISGHTALYWYRQSLGQGLEFLIYFQGNSAPDKSGLPSDRFSAERTGGSVSTLTIQRTQQEDSAVYLCASSLARQGYSNQPQHFGDGTRLSIL.

This clone was detected once. The V call is TRBV7-8, the J call TRBJ2-1; the match to TRBD2 covers 9 bases. V shed 1 base and J 6 bases; nucleotides not matched to a gene: 4. This CDR3 is 15 amino acids long. Germline values: CDR1 SGHVS, CDR2 FQNEAQ. The CDR3 loop reads CASSLGGLAFNEQFF. In DNA, the CDR3 is TGTGCCAGCAGCTTAGGGGGACTAGCATTCAATGAGCAGTTCTTC.

This chain links TRBV27 with TRBJ2-6, with a possible D match to TRBD2 (5 bases). V shed 5 bases and J shed 2 bases, with 10 bases lying between them. The CDR3 is made up of 15 amino acids. Germline V gene sequence: CDR1 MNHEY, CDR2 SMNVEV (reference sequence). CDR3 in amino acids: CASSPSLAGANVLTF. The CDR3 bases are TGTGCCAGCAGTCCTAGCTTGGCTGGGGCCAACGTCCTGACTTTC.